This T cell receptor (beta chain) stems from a study of cytomegalovirus exposure and HLA in healthy donors. Broader study findings: Associated with cytomegalovirus, according to the listing, were fewer than 200 TCR beta chains. It was found in a later analysis that first-cohort TCR clusters tended to co-occur in the 100 to 150 validation repertoires.

As concerns this clone: Its antigen is unknown.

Assay used: immunoSEQ multiplex PCR; TCRdb lists only in-frame clones, some missing. The sample includes some 120,000 clones, about 88% seen only once; the top ten take 1.4%. The CDR3 is 15 residues long. V gave up 4 bases and J gave up 2 bases; unmatched junction bases: 5. Per germline, CDR1 SGHAT and CDR2 FQNNGV. Material for sequencing was PBMCs. The receptor's source is a man in his thirties or forties in good health and CMV-seronegative. This chain links TRBV11-2 with TRBJ2-5; 9 nucleotides align to TRBD1. The CDR3 loop is CASSSRDRGQETQYF. The CDR3 bases are TGTGCCAGCAGCTCCCGTGACAGGGGGCAAGAGACCCAGTACTTC.